These T cell receptor beta chains were read from a single sample in a study of blood T cell repertoires in COVID-19. Using immunoSEQ multiplex PCR, the repertoire was profiled, and TCRdb retains in-frame clones only, with some absent. Altogether 250,000 to 300,000 clones are present, 65% to 90% being singletons, with the ten largest covering about an eighth. Sequences were obtained from peripheral blood. These receptors originate from a woman in her seventies with COVID-19, enrolled during active disease. The CDR3 runs from the conserved cysteine through the conserved F or W. Each record gives: V gene, CDR3 protein.

TRBV15 | CATSRDAGLNTEAFF
TRBV7-3 | CASSLQGSSYNEQFF
TRBV28 | CASSFTPSTGMNTEAFF
TRBV9 | CASSVGTSGGMETQYF
TRBV7-9 | CASSSGQGHTEAFF
TRBV6-5 | CASSYSPTYEQYF
TRBV9 | CASNKNDRVNNEQFF
TRBV5-1 | CASSLEMGQNEKLFF
TRBV2 | CASSETSASTDTQYF
TRBV6-1 | CASSEVIGTGGAVTF
TRBV5-1 | CASSFGTANEKLFF
TRBV19 | CASSISGLGNQPQHF
TRBV12-3/TRBV12-4 | CASSVQGVGSYTF
TRBV7-2 | CASSPQTGVSYEQYF
TRBV2 | CASSDESRYGYTF
TRBV28 | CATVDRGHTIYF
TRBV3-1/TRBV3-2 | CASSQWTLENTIYF
TRBV4-3 | CASSQGPQGAVYTF
TRBV3-1/TRBV3-2 | CASSQGRAGDELFF
TRBV6-1 | CASSEGGNGYTF
TRBV6-2/TRBV6-3 | CASRLGGSGPTRSGVGYTF
TRBV5-1 | CASSLVSGKDGYTF
TRBV7-9 | CASSLDRGRSGNTIYF
TRBV7-2 | CASSPRTSGGGGELFF
TRBV18 | CASSPPTGTWDTIYF
TRBV6-2/TRBV6-3 | CASSWTGGGANIQYF
TRBV19 | CASSIVSTGVNTEAFF
TRBV10-3 | CAISESSFRDNSNQPQHF
TRBV27 | CASSFRTGTEQYF